This passage covers 13 T cell receptor beta chains from one sample sequenced in a study of human T cells and chemical hapten exposure. Regarding time point: patch test 2, 6 weeks after DPC sensitization. Treatment: therapeutic diphenylcyclopropenone sensitization with weekly scalp DPC. TCRdb re-analysed the RACE reads in MiXCR, keeping a single row per CDR3 protein. The sample includes 360,000 or so distinct CDR3 sequences, nearly 6.5% of them seen just once. Specimen: whole blood, collected in connection with sensitization to the hapten diphenylcyclopropenone (DPC). These receptors all stem from a woman under 30 with alopecia areata. Some clones in this sample may be carry-over from other donors' samples.

This clonotype was observed at least ten times. The rearrangement joins TRBV4-1 to TRBJ1-2; no clear D. The CDR3 runs 14 residues. The ends were cut back, 5 bases at V and 4 bases at J, with 14 bases in the middle. Germline CDR1 MGHRA, CDR2 YSYEKL. CDR3 region: CASSATPRAYGYTF. The CDR3 DNA follows: TGCGCCAGCAGCGCGACACCGAGAGCCTATGGCTACACCTTC.

This clonotype was detected many times. The chain has TRBV15 and TRBJ1-5; D is unresolved. V lost 0 bases, J lost 7 bases, and 7 bases lay in between. This CDR3 has 13 residues. Germline-derived CDR1 and CDR2 are LNHNV and YYDKDF (reference sequence). CDR3 nucleotide sequence: TGTGCCACCAGCAGAGATCTCGGCCAGCCCCAGCATTTT. As protein: CATSRDLGQPQHF. The complete variable domain, with remaining parts taken from reference TRBV15 and TRBJ1-5, reads DAMVIQNPRYQVTQFGKPVTLSCSQTLNHNVMYWYQQKSSQAPKLLFHYYDKDFNNEADTPDNFQSRRPNTSFCFLDIRSPGLGDTAMYLCATSRDLGQPQHFGDGTRLSIL.

This clonotype was seen a handful of times. The CDR3 sequence: CASSLKGRISGANVLTF. DNA for the CDR3: TGTGCCAGCAGTTTAAAAGGCAGAATCTCTGGGGCCAACGTCCTGACTTTC. The V call is TRBV12-3 or TRBV12-4, the J call TRBJ2-6; D remains unclear. The CDR3 runs to 17 residues. The V and J ends lost 2 bases and 0 bases respectively, with 11 bases between them.

V and J are TRBV7-3 and TRBJ1-2; D not certain. The germline V gene encodes CDR1 SGHTA and CDR2 FQGTGA. The CDR3 consists of 13 residues. V dropped 4 bases and J dropped 7 bases, with 13 bases sitting between them. CDR3 in DNA: TGTGCCAGCAGCTCCAACAGTGGTGGTGGCTACACCTTC. Its translation: CASSSNSGGGYTF.

This clonotype was seen many times. J is TRBJ1-1 and V is TRBV18, with D uncertain. Germline values: CDR1 KGHSH, CDR2 LQKENI. V lost 3 bases and J lost 5, with 13 bases in between. The CDR3 length is 14 residues. For the CDR3, the DNA is TGTGCCAGCTCACCCTCCGCGCCGGGAACTGAAGCTTTCTTT. It specifies CASSPSAPGTEAFF.

This clonotype appeared many times. This chain uses TRBV6-1 with TRBJ2-7, with 7 positions matching TRBD1. This CDR3 contains 12 residues. Germline values: CDR1 MNHNS, CDR2 SASEGT. J lost 6 bases, V lost 1 base, and 0 bases had no gene match. CDR3 in amino acids: CASSEDRGEQYF. For the CDR3, the DNA is TGTGCCAGCAGTGAAGACAGGGGCGAGCAGTACTTC.

This rearrangement joins TRBV9 to TRBJ2-6; tentatively, D is TRBD1 (5 bases). The CDR3 has 14 amino acids. Between the trimmed V and J ends, which lost 6 bases and 2 bases, there was a span of 9 bases. CDR1 and CDR2 (germline): SGDLS, YYNGEE. The CDR3, as DNA: TGTGCCAGCACCCAGGGCCCTGGGGCCAACGTCCTGACTTTC. It encodes CASTQGPGANVLTF.

This clonotype was counted a few times. This chain links TRBV15 with TRBJ2-5, with 7 bases identical to TRBD1. Germline V gene sequence: CDR1 LNHNV, CDR2 YYDKDF (reference sequence). The CDR3 extends over 16 amino acids. V shed 5 bases and J 3 bases; nucleotides not matched to a gene: 12. In DNA form, the CDR3 reads TGTGCCACCAGCCCCGATGGGGCAGGGGGTAAAGAGACCCAGTACTTC. Translating it yields CATSPDGAGGKETQYF.

The V call is TRBV2, the J call TRBJ1-4; tentative D call: TRBD1 (5 bases). This CDR3 spans 15 amino acids. V lost 7 bases and J 11 bases, leaving 23 bases between the germline ends. Germline lookup yields CDR1 SNHLY and CDR2 FYNNEI. The CDR3 is CASKLDTGAFRKLFF. CDR3 nucleotide sequence: TGTGCCAGCAAGCTAGATACAGGAGCCTTTAGGAAACTGTTTTTT.

The chain is built from TRBV28 and TRBJ2-7, with D unclear. Per germline, CDR1 MDHEN and CDR2 SYDVKM. This CDR3 has 14 residues. V gave up 5 bases and J gave up 7 bases, with 18 bases separating them. CDR3 in DNA: TGTGCCAGCAGTCCACCTCTGGGATCTATTGAGCAGTACTTC. Translated, it gives CASSPPLGSIEQYF.

This clonotype was picked up many times. The chain couples TRBV18 to TRBJ2-3; no clear D gene. Trimming took off 2 bases at V and 0 bases at J, with 15 bases between the two ends. CDR3 size: 17 residues. Looked up from germline, CDR1 is KGHSH and CDR2 is LQKENI. In DNA, the CDR3 is TGTGCCAGCTCACCATTCAACGGATACTCTAGCACAGATACGCAGTATTTT. Translating it yields CASSPFNGYSSTDTQYF.

This clonotype appeared many times. The chain combines TRBV3-1 with TRBJ2-1; 13 nucleotides match TRBD2. Unmatched junction bases numbered 4, after V lost 0 bases and J lost 2 bases. Germline V gene lookup returns CDR1 LGHDT and CDR2 YNNKEL (reference sequence). The CDR3 consists of 18 residues. The CDR3 region is CASSQETSGGHPYNEQFF. CDR3 coding DNA: TGTGCCAGCAGCCAAGAGACTAGCGGGGGGCATCCCTACAATGAGCAGTTCTTC.

This clonotype was counted ten times or more. The CDR3, as DNA: TGTGCCAGCCGGGACAGCCCTAGCACAGATACGCAGTATTTT. Translated: CASRDSPSTDTQYF. This rearrangement joins TRBV5-4 to TRBJ2-3; TRBD1 matches at 7 bases. This CDR3 has 14 residues. J was trimmed by 0 bases and V by 7 bases; bases with no gene match: 5. The V gene's germline CDR1 is SGHNT and CDR2 YYREEE (reference sequence). The full variable domain, its missing parts supplied by reference TRBV5-4 and TRBJ2-3, is ETGVTQSPTHLIKTRGQQVTLRCSSQSGHNTVSWYQQALGQGPQFIFQYYREEENGRGNFPPRFSGLQFPNYSSELNVNALELDDSALYLCASRDSPSTDTQYFGPGTRLTVL.